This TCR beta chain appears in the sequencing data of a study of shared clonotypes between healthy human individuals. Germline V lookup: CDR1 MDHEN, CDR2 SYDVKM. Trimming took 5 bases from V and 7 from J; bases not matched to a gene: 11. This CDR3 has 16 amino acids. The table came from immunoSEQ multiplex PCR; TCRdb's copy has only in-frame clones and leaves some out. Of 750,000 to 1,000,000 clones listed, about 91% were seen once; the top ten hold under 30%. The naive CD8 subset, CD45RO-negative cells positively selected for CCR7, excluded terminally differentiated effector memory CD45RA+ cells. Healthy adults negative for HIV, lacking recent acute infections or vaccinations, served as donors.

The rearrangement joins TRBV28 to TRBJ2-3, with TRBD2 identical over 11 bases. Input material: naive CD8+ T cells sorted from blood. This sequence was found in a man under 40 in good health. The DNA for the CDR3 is TGTGCCAGCAGTCCTCGGACTAGCGGGTTCGGGTATACGCAGTATTTT. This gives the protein CASSPRTSGFGYTQYF.